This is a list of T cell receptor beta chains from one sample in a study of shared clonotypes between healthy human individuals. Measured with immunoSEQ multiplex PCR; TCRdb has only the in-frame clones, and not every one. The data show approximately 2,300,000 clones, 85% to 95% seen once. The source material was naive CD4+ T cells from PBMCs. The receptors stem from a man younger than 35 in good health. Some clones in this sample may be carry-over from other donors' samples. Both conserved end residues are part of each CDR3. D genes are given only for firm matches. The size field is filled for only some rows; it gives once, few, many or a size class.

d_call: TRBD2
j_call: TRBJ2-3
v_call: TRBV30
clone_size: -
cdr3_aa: CAWSLADTDTQYF
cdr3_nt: TGTGCCTGGAGCCTAGCGGACACAGATACGCAGTATTTT

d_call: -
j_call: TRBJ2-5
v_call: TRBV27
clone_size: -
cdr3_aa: CASSPFGVQETQYF
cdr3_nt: TGTGCCAGCAGTCCCTTCGGGGTCCAAGAGACCCAGTACTTC

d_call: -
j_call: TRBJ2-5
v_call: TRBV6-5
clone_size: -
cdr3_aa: CASSGDKETQYF
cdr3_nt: TGTGCCAGCAGCGGGGACAAAGAGACCCAGTACTTC

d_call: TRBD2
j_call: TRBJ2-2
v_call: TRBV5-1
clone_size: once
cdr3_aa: CASSLGTSGSTGELFF
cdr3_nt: TGCGCCAGCAGCTTGGGGACTAGCGGGAGCACCGGGGAGCTGTTTTTT

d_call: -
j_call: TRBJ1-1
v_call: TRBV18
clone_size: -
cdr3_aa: CASSRTDGNTEAFF
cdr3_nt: TGTGCCAGCTCAAGGACAGACGGGAACACTGAAGCTTTCTTT

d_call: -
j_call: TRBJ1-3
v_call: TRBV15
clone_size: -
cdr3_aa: CATSTARGAGNTIYF
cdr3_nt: TGTGCCACCAGCACCGCCAGAGGGGCTGGAAACACCATATATTTT

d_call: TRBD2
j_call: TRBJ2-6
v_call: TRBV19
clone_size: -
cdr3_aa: CASSVFVNGRPGSGANVLTF
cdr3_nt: TGTGCCAGTAGTGTGTTTGTTAACGGGAGGCCTGGCTCTGGGGCCAACGTCCTGACTTTC

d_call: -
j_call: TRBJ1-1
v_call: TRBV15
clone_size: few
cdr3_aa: CATSTAPLTEAFF
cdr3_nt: TGTGCCACCAGCACGGCCCCCCTTACTGAAGCTTTCTTT

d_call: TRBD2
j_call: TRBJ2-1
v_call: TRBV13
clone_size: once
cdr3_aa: CASSLTTSGLYNEQFF
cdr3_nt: TGTGCCAGCAGCCTAACGACTAGCGGACTGTACAATGAGCAGTTCTTC

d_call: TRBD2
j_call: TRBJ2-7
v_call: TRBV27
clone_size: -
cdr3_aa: CAARLAGGHEQYF
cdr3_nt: TGTGCCGCCCGACTAGCGGGAGGCCACGAGCAGTACTTC

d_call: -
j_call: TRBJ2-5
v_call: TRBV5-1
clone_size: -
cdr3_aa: CASSQIADSPETQYF
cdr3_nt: TGCGCCAGCAGCCAAATCGCAGACAGTCCAGAGACCCAGTACTTC